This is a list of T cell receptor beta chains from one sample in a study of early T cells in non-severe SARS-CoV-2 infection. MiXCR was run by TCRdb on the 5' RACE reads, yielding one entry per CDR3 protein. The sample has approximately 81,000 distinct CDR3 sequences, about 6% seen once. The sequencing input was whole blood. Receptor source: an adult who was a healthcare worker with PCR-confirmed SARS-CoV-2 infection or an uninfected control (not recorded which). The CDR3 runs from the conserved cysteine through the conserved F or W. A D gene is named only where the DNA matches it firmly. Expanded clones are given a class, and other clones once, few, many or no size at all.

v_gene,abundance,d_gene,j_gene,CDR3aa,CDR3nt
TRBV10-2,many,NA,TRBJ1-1,CASSEARSNTEAFF,TGCGCCAGCAGTGAGGCCAGGTCGAACACTGAAGCTTTCTTT
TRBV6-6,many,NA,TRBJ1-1,CASRGPGMNTEAFF,TGTGCCAGCAGAGGCCCAGGTATGAACACTGAAGCTTTCTTT
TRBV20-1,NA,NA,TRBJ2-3,CSARDLGRGTDTQYF,TGCAGTGCTAGAGATCTGGGGCGCGGCACAGATACGCAGTATTTT
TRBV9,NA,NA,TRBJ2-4,CASSVSTSAKNIQYF,TGTGCCAGCAGCGTCTCTACTAGCGCCAAAAACATTCAGTACTTC
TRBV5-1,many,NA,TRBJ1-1,CASSFGARDTEAFF,TGCGCCAGCAGCTTCGGCGCCAGGGACACTGAAGCTTTCTTT
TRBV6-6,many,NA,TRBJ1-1,CASSREGNTEAFF,TGTGCCTCGAGCAGGGAGGGAAACACTGAAGCTTTCTTT
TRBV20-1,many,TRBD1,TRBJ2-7,CSARGRSGTGSYEQYF,TGCAGTGCTAGGGGACGCTCCGGGACAGGGTCCTACGAGCAGTACTTC
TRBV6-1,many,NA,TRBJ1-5,CASSADGSNQPQHF,TGTGCCAGCAGCGCAGACGGAAGCAATCAGCCCCAGCATTTT
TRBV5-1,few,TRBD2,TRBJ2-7,CASSSGTSGTGYF,TGCGCCAGCAGCTCGGGGACTAGCGGGACAGGGTACTTC
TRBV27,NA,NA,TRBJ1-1,CASSLVARNTEAFF,TGTGCCAGCAGTTTAGTAGCGAGGAACACTGAAGCTTTCTTT
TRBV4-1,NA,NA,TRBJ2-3,CASSQEDQGTDTQYF,TGCGCCAGCAGCCAAGAAGACCAGGGTACCGATACGCAGTATTTT
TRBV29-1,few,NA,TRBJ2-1,CSSGLARNNEQFF,TGCAGCTCCGGGCTAGCGAGAAACAATGAGCAGTTCTTC
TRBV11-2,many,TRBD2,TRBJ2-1,CASRTYSGSPEEQFF,TGTGCCAGCCGCACCTACAGCGGGAGCCCTGAGGAGCAGTTCTTC
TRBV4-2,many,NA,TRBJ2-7,CASSQDQTDEQYF,TGTGCCAGCAGCCAAGATCAAACGGACGAGCAGTACTTC
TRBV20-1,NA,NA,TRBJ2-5,CSASKRTQYF,TGCAGTGCCTCGAAGAGGACCCAGTACTTC
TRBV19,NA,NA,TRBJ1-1,CASKRMNTEAFF,TGTGCCAGTAAACGAATGAACACTGAAGCTTTCTTT
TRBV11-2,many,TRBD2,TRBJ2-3,CASSAGLAGGSGTQYF,TGTGCCAGCAGCGCCGGACTAGCGGGAGGCTCGGGTACGCAGTATTTT
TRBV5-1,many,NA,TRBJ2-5,CASSDDRRKETQYF,TGCGCCAGCAGCGATGACAGGCGCAAGGAGACCCAGTACTTC
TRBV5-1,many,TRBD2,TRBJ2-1,CASSWTSDYNEQFF,TGCGCCAGCAGCTGGACTAGCGATTACAATGAGCAGTTCTTC
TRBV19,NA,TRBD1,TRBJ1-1,CASSPRDRGVYTEAFF,TGTGCCAGTAGTCCAAGGGACAGGGGAGTGTATACTGAAGCTTTCTTT
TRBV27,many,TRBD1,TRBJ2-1,CASSLFGQGGNEQFF,TGTGCCAGCAGTTTATTCGGACAGGGTGGCAATGAGCAGTTCTTC
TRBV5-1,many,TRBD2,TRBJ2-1,CASRSLAGGSNEQFF,TGCGCCAGCAGATCGCTAGCGGGAGGTTCCAATGAGCAGTTCTTC
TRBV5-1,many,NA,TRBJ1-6,CASSYGTENSPLHF,TGCGCCAGCAGCTACGGGACCGAGAATTCACCCCTCCACTTT
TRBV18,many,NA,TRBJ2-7,CASSPQRDEQYF,TGTGCCAGCTCACCACAAAGGGACGAGCAGTACTTC
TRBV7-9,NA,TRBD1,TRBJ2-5,CASRDRGMETQYF,TGTGCCAGTAGAGACAGGGGTATGGAGACCCAGTACTTC
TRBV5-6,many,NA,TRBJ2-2,CASSLVMSNTGELFF,TGTGCCAGCAGCTTGGTTATGTCGAACACCGGGGAGCTGTTTTTT
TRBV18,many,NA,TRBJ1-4,CASSPTATNEKLFF,TGTGCCAGCTCACCAACAGCAACTAATGAAAAACTGTTTTTT